This T cell receptor (beta chain) was identified in a study of blood T cell repertoires in COVID-19. In the study overall: Sites across the United States, Italy and Spain contributed samples from acute and convalescent COVID-19. From T cells, B-cell-depleted T cells, or PBMCs came the material, which was cDNA or gDNA.

Per the study methods: The authors estimated nucleated cell counts from reference gene primer amplification. Some clones are missing from TCRdb's copy, which holds only in-frame ones; the method was immunoSEQ multiplex PCR. V, J and clone size are taken as reported in that table, and D and trimming were inferred from the DNA itself. Among 87,000 or so clones listed, approximately 86% were seen once. This CDR3 has 16 residues. The V and J ends lost 7 bases and 3 bases respectively, with 22 bases between them. Germline loops: CDR1 MNHEY, CDR2 SMNVEV (reference sequence). Specimen: peripheral blood. The chain uses TRBV27 and TRBJ2-7; tentative D call: TRBD1 (6 bases). The source of this sequence is a middle-aged man with acute or convalescent COVID-19. CDR3 nucleotide sequence: TGTGCCAGCACCAAGAGCCCGGCCAGGGGCGACTACGAGCAGTACTTC. Its protein is CASTKSPARGDYEQYF.